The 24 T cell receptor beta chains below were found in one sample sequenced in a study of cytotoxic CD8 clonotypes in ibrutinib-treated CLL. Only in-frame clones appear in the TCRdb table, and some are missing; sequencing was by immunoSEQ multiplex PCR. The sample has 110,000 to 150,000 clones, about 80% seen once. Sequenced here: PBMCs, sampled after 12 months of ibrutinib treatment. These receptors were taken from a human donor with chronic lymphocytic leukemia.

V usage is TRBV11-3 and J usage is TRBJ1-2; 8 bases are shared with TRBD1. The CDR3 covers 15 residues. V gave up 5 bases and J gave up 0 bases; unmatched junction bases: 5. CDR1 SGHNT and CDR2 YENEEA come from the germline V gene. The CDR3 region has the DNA TGTGCCAGCAGCCCCCGACAGGGGACTAACTATGGCTACACCTTC. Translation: CASSPRQGTNYGYTF.

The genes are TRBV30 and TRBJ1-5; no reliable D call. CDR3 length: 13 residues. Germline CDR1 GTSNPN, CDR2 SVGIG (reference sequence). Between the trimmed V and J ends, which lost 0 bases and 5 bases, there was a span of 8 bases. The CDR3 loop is CAWSVNSYQPQHF. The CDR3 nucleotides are TGTGCCTGGAGTGTAAACAGCTATCAGCCCCAGCATTTT. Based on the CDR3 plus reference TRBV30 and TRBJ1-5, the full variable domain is SQTIHQWPATLVQPVGSPLSLECTVEGTSNPNLYWYRQAAGRGLQLLFYSVGIGQISSEVPQNLSASRPQDRQFILSSKKLLLSDSGFYLCAWSVNSYQPQHFGDGTRLSIL.

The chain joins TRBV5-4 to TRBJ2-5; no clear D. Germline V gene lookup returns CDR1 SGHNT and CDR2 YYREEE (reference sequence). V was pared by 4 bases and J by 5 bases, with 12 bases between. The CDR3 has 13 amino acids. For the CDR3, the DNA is TGTGCCAGCAGCCAATTAGTTGGGGAGACCCAGTACTTC. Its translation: CASSQLVGETQYF.

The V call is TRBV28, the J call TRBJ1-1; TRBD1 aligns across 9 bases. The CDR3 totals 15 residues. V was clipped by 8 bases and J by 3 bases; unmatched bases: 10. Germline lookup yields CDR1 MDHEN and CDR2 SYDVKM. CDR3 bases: TGTGCCAGCGGGGGGCAACAGGGGGCGTACACTGAAGCTTTCTTT. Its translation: CASGGQQGAYTEAFF. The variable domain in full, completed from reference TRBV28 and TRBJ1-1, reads DVKVTQSSRYLVKRTGEKVFLECVQDMDHENMFWYRQDPGLGLRLIYFSYDVKMKEKGDIPEGYSVSREKKERFSLILESASTNQTSMYLCASGGQQGAYTEAFFGQGTRLTVV.

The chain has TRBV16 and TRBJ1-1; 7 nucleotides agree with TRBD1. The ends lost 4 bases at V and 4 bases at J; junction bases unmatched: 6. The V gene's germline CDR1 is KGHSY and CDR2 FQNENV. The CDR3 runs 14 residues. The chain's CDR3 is CASSRQQGSTEAFF. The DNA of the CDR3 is TGTGCCAGCAGCCGCCAACAGGGGAGCACTGAAGCTTTCTTT.

The CDR3 spells CASVMTGLGEKLFF. The CDR3 DNA follows: TGTGCCAGCGTCATGACAGGGCTCGGGGAAAAACTGTTTTTT. This rearrangement joins TRBV28 to TRBJ1-4, with 7 bases lining up with TRBD1. This CDR3 spans 14 amino acids. Germline V lookup: CDR1 MDHEN, CDR2 SYDVKM. J gave up 8 bases and V 8 bases, and 11 bases lay outside the gene matches.

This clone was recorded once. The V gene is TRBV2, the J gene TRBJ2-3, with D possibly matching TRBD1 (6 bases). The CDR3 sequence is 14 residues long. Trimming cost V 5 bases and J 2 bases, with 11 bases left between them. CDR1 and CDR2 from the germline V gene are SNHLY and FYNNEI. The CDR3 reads CASSQQGFTDTQYF. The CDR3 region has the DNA TGTGCCAGCAGTCAACAGGGATTCACAGATACGCAGTATTTT.

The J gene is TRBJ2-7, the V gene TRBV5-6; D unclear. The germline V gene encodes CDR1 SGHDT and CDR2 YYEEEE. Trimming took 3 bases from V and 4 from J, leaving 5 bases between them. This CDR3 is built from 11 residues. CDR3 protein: CASSSRYEQYF. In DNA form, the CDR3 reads TGTGCCAGCAGCTCTAGGTACGAGCAGTACTTC.

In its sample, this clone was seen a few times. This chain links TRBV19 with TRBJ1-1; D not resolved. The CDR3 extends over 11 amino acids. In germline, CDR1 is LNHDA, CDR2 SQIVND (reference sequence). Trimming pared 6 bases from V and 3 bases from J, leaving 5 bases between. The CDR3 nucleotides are TGTGCCAGTAGAATGTACACTGAAGCTTTCTTT. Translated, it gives CASRMYTEAFF.

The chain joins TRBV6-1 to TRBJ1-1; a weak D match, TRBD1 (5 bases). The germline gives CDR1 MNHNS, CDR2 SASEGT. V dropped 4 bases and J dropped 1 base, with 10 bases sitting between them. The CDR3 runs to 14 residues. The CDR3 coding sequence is TGTGCCAGCAGTGTCGCTGGACAGAACACTGAAGCTTTCTTT. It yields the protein CASSVAGQNTEAFF.

CDR3 region: CASSTYTGGLAGNEQFF. The DNA for the CDR3 is TGTGCCAGCAGCACTTACACAGGGGGACTAGCGGGGAATGAGCAGTTCTTC. The V and J genes are TRBV7-2 and TRBJ2-1; 13 bases line up with TRBD2. V lost 5 bases and J lost 7; bases outside the gene matches: 11. Germline V gene data show CDR1 as SGHTA and CDR2 as FQGNSA. This CDR3 region has 17 residues.

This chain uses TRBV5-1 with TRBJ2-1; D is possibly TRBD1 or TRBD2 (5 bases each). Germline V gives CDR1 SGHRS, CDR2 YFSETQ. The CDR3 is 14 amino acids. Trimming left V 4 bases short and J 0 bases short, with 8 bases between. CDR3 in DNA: TGCGCCAGCAGCCCAGGGACCTCCTACAATGAGCAGTTCTTC. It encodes CASSPGTSYNEQFF.

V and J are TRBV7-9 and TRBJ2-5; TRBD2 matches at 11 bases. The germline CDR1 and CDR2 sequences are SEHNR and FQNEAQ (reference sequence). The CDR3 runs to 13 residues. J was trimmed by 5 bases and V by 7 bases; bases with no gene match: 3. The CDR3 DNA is TGTGCCAGCACGTGGACTAGCGGGGAGACCCAGTACTTC. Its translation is CASTWTSGETQYF.

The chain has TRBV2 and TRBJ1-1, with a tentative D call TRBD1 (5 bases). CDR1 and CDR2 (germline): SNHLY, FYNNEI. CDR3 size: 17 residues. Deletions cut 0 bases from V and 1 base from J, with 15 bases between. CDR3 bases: TGTGCCAGCAGTGAAGCGCTCCGGGGCGACCAGAACACTGAAGCTTTCTTT. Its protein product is CASSEALRGDQNTEAFF.

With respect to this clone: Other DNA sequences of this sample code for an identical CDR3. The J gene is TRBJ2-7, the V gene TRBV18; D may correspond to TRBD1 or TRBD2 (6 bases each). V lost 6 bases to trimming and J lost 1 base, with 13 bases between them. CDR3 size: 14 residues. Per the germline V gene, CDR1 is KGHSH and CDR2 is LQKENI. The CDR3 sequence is CASSPGGGSYEQYF. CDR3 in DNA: TGTGCCAGCTCGCCAGGAGGGGGTTCCTACGAGCAGTACTTC.

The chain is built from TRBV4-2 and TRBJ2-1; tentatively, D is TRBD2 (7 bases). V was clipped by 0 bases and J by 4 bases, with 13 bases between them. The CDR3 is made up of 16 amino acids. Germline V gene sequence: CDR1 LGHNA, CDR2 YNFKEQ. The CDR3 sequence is CASSQESGGRYNEQFF. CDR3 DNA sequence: TGTGCCAGCAGCCAAGAATCGGGGGGCCGATACAATGAGCAGTTCTTC.

CDR3 protein: CASSRAGGDKNIQYF. The CDR3 DNA follows: TGTGCCAGTAGTAGAGCGGGGGGCGATAAAAACATTCAGTACTTC. This chain connects TRBV19 to TRBJ2-4; TRBD2 matches at 9 bases. Per germline, CDR1 LNHDA and CDR2 SQIVND (reference sequence). There are 15 residues in the CDR3. Trimming took 4 bases from V and 4 from J; bases not matched to a gene: 5.

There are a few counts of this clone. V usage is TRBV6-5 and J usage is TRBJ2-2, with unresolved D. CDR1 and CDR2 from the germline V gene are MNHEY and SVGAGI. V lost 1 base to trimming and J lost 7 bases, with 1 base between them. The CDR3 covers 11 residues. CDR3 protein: CASSYYGELFF. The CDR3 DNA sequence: TGTGCCAGCAGTTACTACGGGGAGCTGTTTTTT.

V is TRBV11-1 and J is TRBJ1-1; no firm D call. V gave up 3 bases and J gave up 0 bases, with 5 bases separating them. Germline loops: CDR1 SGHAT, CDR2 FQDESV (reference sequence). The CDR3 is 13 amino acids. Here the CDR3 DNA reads TGTGCCAGCAGCTTCCAAATGAACACTGAAGCTTTCTTT. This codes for CASSFQMNTEAFF.

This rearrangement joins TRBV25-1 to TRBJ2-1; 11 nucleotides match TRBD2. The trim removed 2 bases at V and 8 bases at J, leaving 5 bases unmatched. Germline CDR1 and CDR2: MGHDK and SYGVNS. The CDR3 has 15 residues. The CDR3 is CASSELAGGLDEQFF. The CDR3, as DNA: TGTGCCAGCAGTGAACTAGCGGGGGGACTCGATGAGCAGTTCTTC. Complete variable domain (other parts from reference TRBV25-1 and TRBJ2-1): EADIYQTPRYLVIGTGKKITLECSQTMGHDKMYWYQQDPGMELHLIHYSYGVNSTEKGDLSSESTVSRIRTEHFPLTLESARPSHTSQYLCASSELAGGLDEQFFGPGTRLTVL.

The CDR3 region has the DNA TGTGCCAGCAGCCCGGACAGGACGAACACTGAAGCTTTCTTT. Protein: CASSPDRTNTEAFF. The chain is built from TRBV11-2 and TRBJ1-1; the match to TRBD1 covers 7 bases. Per germline, CDR1 SGHAT and CDR2 FQNNGV. V dropped 5 bases and J dropped 1; count of bases not matched to a gene: 4. CDR3 size: 14 residues. The full variable domain, with the rest looked up from reference TRBV11-2 and TRBJ1-1, is EAGVAQSPRYKIIEKRQSVAFWCNPISGHATLYWYQQILGQGPKLLIQFQNNGVVDDSQLPKDRFSAERLKGVDSTLKIQPAKLEDSAVYLCASSPDRTNTEAFFGQGTRLTVV.

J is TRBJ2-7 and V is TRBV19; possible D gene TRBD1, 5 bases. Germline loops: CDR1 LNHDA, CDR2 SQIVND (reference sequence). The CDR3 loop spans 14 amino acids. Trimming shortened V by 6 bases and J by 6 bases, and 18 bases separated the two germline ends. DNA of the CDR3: TGTGCCAGTAGCACGGACACCCGAAGGGTCGAGCAGTACTTC. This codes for CASSTDTRRVEQYF.

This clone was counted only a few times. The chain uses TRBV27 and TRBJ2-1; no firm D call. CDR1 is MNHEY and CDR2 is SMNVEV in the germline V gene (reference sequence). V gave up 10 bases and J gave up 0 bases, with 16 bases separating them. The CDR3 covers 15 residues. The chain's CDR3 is CATSTVPSSYNEQFF. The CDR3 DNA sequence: TGTGCCACTTCCACAGTCCCCAGCTCCTACAATGAGCAGTTCTTC.

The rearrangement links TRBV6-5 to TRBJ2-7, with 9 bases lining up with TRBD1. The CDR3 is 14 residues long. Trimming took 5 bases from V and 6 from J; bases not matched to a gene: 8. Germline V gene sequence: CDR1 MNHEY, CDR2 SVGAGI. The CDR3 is CASSRFSTGGEQYF. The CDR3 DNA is TGTGCCAGCAGTAGATTTTCGACAGGGGGCGAGCAGTACTTC.